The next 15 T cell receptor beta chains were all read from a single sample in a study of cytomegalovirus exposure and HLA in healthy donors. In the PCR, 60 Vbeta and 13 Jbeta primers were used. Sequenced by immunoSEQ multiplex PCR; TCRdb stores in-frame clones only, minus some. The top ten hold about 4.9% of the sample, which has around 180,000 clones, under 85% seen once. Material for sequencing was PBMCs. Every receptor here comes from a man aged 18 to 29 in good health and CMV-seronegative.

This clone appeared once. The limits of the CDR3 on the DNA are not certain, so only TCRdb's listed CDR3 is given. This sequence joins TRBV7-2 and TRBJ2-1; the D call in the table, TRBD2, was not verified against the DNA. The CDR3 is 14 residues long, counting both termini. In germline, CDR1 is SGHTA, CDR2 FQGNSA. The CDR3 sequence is CASSLNVGAGSEFF.

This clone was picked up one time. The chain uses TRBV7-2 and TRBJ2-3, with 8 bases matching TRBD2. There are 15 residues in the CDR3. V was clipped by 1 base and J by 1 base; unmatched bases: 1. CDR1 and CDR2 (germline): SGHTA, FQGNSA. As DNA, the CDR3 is TGTGCCAGCAGCTTAGTGCGGGGGGGCACAGATACGCAGTATTTT. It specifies CASSLVRGGTDTQYF.

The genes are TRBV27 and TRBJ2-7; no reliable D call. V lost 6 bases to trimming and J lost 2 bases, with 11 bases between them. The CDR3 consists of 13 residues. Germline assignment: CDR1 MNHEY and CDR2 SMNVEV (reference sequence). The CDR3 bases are TGTGCCAGCAGGGATATAGAGGCCTACGAGCAGTACTTC. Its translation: CASRDIEAYEQYF.

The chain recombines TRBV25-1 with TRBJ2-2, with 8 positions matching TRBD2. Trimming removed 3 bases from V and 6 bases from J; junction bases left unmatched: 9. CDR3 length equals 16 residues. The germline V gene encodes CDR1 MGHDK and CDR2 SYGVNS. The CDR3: CASSDLTSGGAGELFF. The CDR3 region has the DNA TGTGCCAGCAGTGACCTAACTAGCGGTGGGGCCGGGGAGCTGTTTTTT.

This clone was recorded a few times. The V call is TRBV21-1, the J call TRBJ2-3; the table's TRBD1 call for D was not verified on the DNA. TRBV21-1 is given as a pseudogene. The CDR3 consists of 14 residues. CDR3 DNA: TGTGCCAGCAGCAAAAAGACAAGGGGAGATACGCAGTATTTT. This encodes CASSKKTRGDTQYF.

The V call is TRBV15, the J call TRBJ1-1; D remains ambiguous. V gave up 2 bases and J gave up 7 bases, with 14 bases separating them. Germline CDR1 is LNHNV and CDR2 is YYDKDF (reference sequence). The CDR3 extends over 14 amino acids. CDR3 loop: CATSRLVARSEAFF. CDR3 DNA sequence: TGTGCCACCAGCAGATTGGTAGCGCGGAGTGAAGCTTTCTTT.

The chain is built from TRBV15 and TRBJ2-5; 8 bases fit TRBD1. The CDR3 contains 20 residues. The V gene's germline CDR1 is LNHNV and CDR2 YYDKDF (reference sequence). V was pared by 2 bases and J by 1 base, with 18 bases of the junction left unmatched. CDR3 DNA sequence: TGTGCCACCAGCAGATTTAGGACAGGGCAAATATTAACTCGCCAAGAGACCCAGTACTTC. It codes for CATSRFRTGQILTRQETQYF.

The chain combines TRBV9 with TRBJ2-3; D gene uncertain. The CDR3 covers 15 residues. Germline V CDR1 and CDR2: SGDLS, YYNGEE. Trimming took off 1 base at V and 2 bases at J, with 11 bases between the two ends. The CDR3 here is CASSVRSDFTDTQYF. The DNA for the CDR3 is TGTGCCAGCAGCGTACGAAGCGACTTCACAGATACGCAGTATTTT.

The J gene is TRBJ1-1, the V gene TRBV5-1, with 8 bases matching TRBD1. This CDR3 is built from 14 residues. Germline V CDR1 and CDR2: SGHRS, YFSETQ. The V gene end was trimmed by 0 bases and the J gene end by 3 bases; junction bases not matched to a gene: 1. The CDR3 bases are TGCGCCAGCAGCTTGGACAGGGGGGACACTGAAGCTTTCTTT. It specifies CASSLDRGDTEAFF.

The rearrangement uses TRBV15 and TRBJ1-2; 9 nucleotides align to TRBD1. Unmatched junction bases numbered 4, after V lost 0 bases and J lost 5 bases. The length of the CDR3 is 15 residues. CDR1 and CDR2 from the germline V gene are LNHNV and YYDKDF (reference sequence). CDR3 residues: CATSRERGQGYGYTF. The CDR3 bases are TGTGCCACCAGCAGAGAGCGAGGACAGGGGTATGGCTACACCTTC.

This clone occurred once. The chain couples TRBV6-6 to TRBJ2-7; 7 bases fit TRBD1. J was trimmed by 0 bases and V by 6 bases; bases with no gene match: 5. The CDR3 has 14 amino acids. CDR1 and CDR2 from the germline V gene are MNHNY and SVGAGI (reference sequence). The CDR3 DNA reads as TGTGCCAGCAGATCGGACAGGCACTCCTACGAGCAGTACTTC. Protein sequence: CASRSDRHSYEQYF.

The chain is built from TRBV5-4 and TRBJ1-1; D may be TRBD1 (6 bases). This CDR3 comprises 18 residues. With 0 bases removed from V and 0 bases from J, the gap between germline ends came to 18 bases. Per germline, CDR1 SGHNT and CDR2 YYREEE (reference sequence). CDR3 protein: CASSLASGTSYLNTEAFF. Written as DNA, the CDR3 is TGTGCCAGCAGCTTGGCGTCCGGGACAAGCTATTTGAACACTGAAGCTTTCTTT. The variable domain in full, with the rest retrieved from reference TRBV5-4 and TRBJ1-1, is ETGVTQSPTHLIKTRGQQVTLRCSSQSGHNTVSWYQQALGQGPQFIFQYYREEENGRGNFPPRFSGLQFPNYSSELNVNALELDDSALYLCASSLASGTSYLNTEAFFGQGTRLTVV.

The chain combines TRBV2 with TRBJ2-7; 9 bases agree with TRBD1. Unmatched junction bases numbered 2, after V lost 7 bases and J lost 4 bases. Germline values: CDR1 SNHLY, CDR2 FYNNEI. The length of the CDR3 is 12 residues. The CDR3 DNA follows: TGTGCCAGCATACAGGGGGCATACGAGCAGTACTTC. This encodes CASIQGAYEQYF.

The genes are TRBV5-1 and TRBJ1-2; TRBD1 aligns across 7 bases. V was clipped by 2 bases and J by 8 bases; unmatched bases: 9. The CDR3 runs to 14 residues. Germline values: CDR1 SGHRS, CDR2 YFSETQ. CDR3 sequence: CASSFQGDTGGYTF. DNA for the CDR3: TGCGCCAGCAGCTTTCAGGGGGATACGGGAGGCTACACCTTC.

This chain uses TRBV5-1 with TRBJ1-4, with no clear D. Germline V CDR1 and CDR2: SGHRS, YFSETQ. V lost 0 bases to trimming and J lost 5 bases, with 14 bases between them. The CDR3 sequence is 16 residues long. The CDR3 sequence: CASSLGGHGGNEKLFF. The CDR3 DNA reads TGCGCCAGCAGCTTGGGAGGTCACGGAGGAAATGAAAAACTGTTTTTT.